This T cell receptor beta chain was retrieved from a study of shared clonotypes between healthy human individuals. V lost 1 base and J 4 bases, leaving 7 bases between the germline ends. In germline, CDR1 is MDHEN, CDR2 SYDVKM. The CDR3 is 13 amino acids. As regards this clone: The antigen remains undetermined.

Findings and caveats of the study: Memory subsets generally showed lower estimated richness than naive subsets.

Deep was the level at which the assay was run. Measured with immunoSEQ multiplex PCR; TCRdb has only the in-frame clones, and not every one. Seen here are about 770,000 clones, 72% observed once, and the top ten hold more than 1.5%. The receptor was derived from a woman aged 25 to 45 in good health. The chain combines TRBV28 with TRBJ1-1; no clear D gene. Sequencing used memory CD4+ T cells sorted from blood. This sample's subset: CD45RA-negative fraction. The CDR3 spells CASSLSRTTEAFF. The CDR3 DNA is TGTGCCAGCAGTTTATCCAGGACCACTGAAGCTTTCTTT.